This TCR beta chain was sequenced in a study of blood T cell repertoires in COVID-19. Authors' processing steps: The authors estimated nucleated cell counts from reference gene primer amplification. The protocol was immunoSEQ multiplex PCR, while the TCRdb copy is restricted to in-frame clones and leaves out a portion. The D gene and trimming were derived from the DNA, and the V and J assignments and clone size from that table. This table holds 250,000 or so clones, around 85% found once. J was trimmed by 5 bases and V by 0 bases; bases with no gene match: 7. Germline assignment: CDR1 ENHRY and CDR2 SYGVKD. The CDR3 runs 17 residues.

The material sequenced was peripheral blood. The clonotype was recovered from a man older than 75 with acute or convalescent COVID-19. This chain links TRBV10-3 with TRBJ2-5; 12 positions match TRBD1. This chain's CDR3 is CAISESTGTGGGETQYF. CDR3 nucleotides: TGTGCCATCAGTGAGTCGACCGGGACAGGGGGCGGCGAGACCCAGTACTTC.